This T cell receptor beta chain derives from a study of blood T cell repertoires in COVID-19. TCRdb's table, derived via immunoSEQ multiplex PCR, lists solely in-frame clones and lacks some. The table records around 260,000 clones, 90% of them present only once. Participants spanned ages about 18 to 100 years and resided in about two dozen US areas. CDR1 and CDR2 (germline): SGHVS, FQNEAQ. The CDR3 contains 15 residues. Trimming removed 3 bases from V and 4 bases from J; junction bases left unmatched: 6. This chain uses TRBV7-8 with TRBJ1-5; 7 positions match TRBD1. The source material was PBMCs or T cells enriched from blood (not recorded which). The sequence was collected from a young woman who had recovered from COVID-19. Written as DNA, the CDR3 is TGTGCCAGCAGCTTGAACAGGGGCGCTAATCAGCCCCAGCATTTT. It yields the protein CASSLNRGANQPQHF. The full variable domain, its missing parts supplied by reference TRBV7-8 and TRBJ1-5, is GAGVSQSPRYKVAKRGQDVALRCDPISGHVSLFWYQQALGQGPEFLTYFQNEAQLDKSGLPSDRFFAERPEGSVSTLKIQRTQQEDSAVYLCASSLNRGANQPQHFGDGTRLSIL.